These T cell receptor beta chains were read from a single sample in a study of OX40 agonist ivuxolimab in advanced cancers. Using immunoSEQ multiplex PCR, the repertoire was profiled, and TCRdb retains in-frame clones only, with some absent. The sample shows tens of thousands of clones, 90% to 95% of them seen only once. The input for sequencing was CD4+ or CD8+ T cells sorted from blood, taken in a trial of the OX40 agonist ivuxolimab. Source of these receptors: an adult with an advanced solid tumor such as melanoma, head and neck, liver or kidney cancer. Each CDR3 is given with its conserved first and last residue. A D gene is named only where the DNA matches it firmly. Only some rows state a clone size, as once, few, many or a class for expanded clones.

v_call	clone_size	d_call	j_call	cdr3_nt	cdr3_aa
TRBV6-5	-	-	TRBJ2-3	TGTGCCAGCAGTGTGGTGGGGAGTAGCACAGATACGCAGTATTTT	CASSVVGSSTDTQYF
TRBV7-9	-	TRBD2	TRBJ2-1	TGTGCCAGCAGCGGTACGGGAGGGCAGGTCTATGAGCAGTTCTTC	CASSGTGGQVYEQFF
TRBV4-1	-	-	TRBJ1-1	TGCGCCAGCAGCCAGCCAGGGTTATACACTGAAGCTTTCTTT	CASSQPGLYTEAFF
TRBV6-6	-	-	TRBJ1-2	TGTGCCAGCAGTTACTCGAATGTAGGTGCTAACTATGGCTACACCTTC	CASSYSNVGANYGYTF
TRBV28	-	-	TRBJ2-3	TGTGCCAGCAGTTTAGGCGGCCGGGGGCATACGCAGTATTTT	CASSLGGRGHTQYF
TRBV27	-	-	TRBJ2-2	TGTGCCAGCAGTTTTTCGAACACCGGGGAGCTGTTTTTT	CASSFSNTGELFF
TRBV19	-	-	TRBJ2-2	TGTGCCACGTCTCCCTGGGGGAACACCGGGGAGCTGTTTTTT	CATSPWGNTGELFF
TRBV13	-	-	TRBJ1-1	TGTGCCAGCAGCTGGGGTACAGGTGAAGCTTTCTTT	CASSWGTGEAFF
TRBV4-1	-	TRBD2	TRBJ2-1	TGCGCCAGCAGACACAGCGGGACTAATGAGCAGTTCTTC	CASRHSGTNEQFF
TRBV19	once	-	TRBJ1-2	TGTGCCAGTAGTGCGGAGAAAAACTATGGCTACACCTTC	CASSAEKNYGYTF
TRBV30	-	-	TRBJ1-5	TGTGCCTGGAGTGGGTTGGCGGAGCTCAATCAGCCCCAGCATTTT	CAWSGLAELNQPQHF
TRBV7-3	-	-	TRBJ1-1	TGTGCCAGCAGCTTAACGACGGGGGAAGCTTTCTTT	CASSLTTGEAFF
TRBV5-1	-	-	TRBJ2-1	TGCGCCAGCAGCTCGAAGGGTCATTCGTCCTACAATGAGCAGTTCTTC	CASSSKGHSSYNEQFF
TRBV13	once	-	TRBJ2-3	TGTGCCAGCAGCTTGGGAATAGCGGAAGCTAGCACAGATACGCAGTATTTT	CASSLGIAEASTDTQYF
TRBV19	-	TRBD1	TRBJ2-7	TGTGCCAGTAGCCCCAGACAGGGAGCCTACGAGCAGTACTTC	CASSPRQGAYEQYF
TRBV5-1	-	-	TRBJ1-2	TGCGCCAGCAGGGACCTACAGAACATGTATGGCTACACCTTC	CASRDLQNMYGYTF
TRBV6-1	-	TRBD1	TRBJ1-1	TGTGCCAGCAGTGAAGAGGCAGGGGGTAACGCTGAAGCTTTCTTT	CASSEEAGGNAEAFF
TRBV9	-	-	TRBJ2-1	TGTGCCAGCAGCGTTCGGGACGACCTCCAGTTCTTC	CASSVRDDLQFF
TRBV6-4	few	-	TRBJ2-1	TGTGCCAGCAGTGAGGACGAAAACAATGAGCAGTTCTTC	CASSEDENNEQFF
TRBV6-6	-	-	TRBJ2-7	TGTGCCAGCAGTTACGAGGGGACTTTTACCTACGAGCAGTACTTC	CASSYEGTFTYEQYF
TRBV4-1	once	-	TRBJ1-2	TGCGCCAGCAGCCCAGAGGAGGGCAACTATGGCTACACCTTC	CASSPEEGNYGYTF
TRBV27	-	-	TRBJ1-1	TGTGCCAGCAGTTCCGCATGGAACACTGAAGCTTTCTTT	CASSSAWNTEAFF
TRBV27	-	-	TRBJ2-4	TGTGCCAGCAGTTTATCGGGGGCCGGACATCCCAAAAACATTCAGTACTTC	CASSLSGAGHPKNIQYF
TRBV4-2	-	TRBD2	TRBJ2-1	TGTGCCAGCAGCCAAGGCTCAGCGGGGGCCTACAATGAGCAGTTCTTC	CASSQGSAGAYNEQFF
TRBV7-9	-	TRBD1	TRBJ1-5	TGTGCCAGCAGCTTCCGCCGGGCGGGACAGGGGGCAGGTCAGCCCCAGCATTTT	CASSFRRAGQGAGQPQHF
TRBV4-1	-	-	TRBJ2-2	TGCGCCAGCAGCCAAGATCCCTCGACCGTAATCCATAACACCGGGGAGCTGTTTTTT	CASSQDPSTVIHNTGELFF
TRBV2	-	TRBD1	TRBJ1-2	TGTGCCAGCAGTGAAAGGGCCACAGGGGAGGGCTACACCTTC	CASSERATGEGYTF
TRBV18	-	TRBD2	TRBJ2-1	TGTGCCAGCTCACCGCCGACTAGCATTTCATACAATGAGCAGTTCTTC	CASSPPTSISYNEQFF
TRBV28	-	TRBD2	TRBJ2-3	TGTGCCAGCAGTTTATTGACTAGCGGGAGTACCGCAGATACGCAGTATTTT	CASSLLTSGSTADTQYF
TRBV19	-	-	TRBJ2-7	TGTGCCAGTAGTATTAGGGGTAGAGGCTACGAGCAGTACTTC	CASSIRGRGYEQYF
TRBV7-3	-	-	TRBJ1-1	TGTGCCAGCAGCTTAAGTGGGGGAGTGAACACTGAAGCTTTCTTT	CASSLSGGVNTEAFF
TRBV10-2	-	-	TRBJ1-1	TGCGCCAGCAGTGAATCTGGGGGAGGGTTCGCTGAAGCTTTCTTT	CASSESGGGFAEAFF
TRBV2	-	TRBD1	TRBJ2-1	TGTGCCAGCAGAGCAGACAGGGGGGAGTTCTTC	CASRADRGEFF
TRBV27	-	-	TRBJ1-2	TGTGCCAGCAGTGATTCCAGGTTCTGGGGTGGCTACACCTTC	CASSDSRFWGGYTF
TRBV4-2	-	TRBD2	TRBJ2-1	TGTGCCAGCAGCCATGAACTAGCGGGGGCGTACAATGAGCAGTTCTTC	CASSHELAGAYNEQFF
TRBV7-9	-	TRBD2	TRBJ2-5	TGTGCCAGCAGCCACGCTAGCGGGCAAGAGACCCAGTACTTC	CASSHASGQETQYF
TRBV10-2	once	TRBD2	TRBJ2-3	TGCGCCAGCACCCTAGCGGGGGGGAGTCCAGATACGCAGTATTTT	CASTLAGGSPDTQYF
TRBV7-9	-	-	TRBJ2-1	TGTGCCGCGTGGGCCCCGGACAGATTAAGGGATGAGCAGTTCTTC	CAAWAPDRLRDEQFF
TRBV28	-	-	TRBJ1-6	TGTGCCAGCAGAGAGGTGTCTCCCGACAGTGCACTTAATTCACCCCTCCACTTT	CASREVSPDSALNSPLHF